The 29 T cell receptor beta chains in this list originate from one sample, sequenced in a study of T cell repertoires in cytomegalovirus infection. Antigen specificity for these receptors is unknown. One entry per CDR3 protein results from TCRdb running MiXCR on the reads. Of 600,000 to 700,000 distinct CDR3 sequences in the sample, around 31% were seen once. The specimen was cultured PBMCs, collected from culture after CMV antigen stimulation. The receptors here all came from a human donor in good health (CMV status not recorded). Some clones in this sample may be carry-over from other donors' samples.

This clonotype was seen a handful of times. The chain is built from TRBV19 and TRBJ1-6; no clear D. The CDR3 is made up of 14 amino acids. Trimming left V 2 bases short and J 8 bases short, with 10 bases between. CDR1 and CDR2 from the germline V gene are LNHDA and SQIVND (reference sequence). CDR3 DNA: TGTGCCAGTAGTATAAAAAGAGGTGATTCACCCCTCCACTTT. This sequence encodes CASSIKRGDSPLHF.

This clonotype was found many times. The chain employs TRBV7-6 and TRBJ1-3; D call uncertain. Germline V lookup: CDR1 SGHVS, CDR2 FNYEAQ. This CDR3 has 16 residues. With 1 base removed from V and 1 base from J, the gap between germline ends came to 11 bases. CDR3 in DNA: TGTGCCAGCAGCTTAGGGGTCTCTGTTTCTGGAAACACCATATATTTT. This encodes CASSLGVSVSGNTIYF.

The rearrangement uses TRBV19 and TRBJ2-7; the D gene is possibly TRBD2 (6 bases). Germline V gene lookup returns CDR1 LNHDA and CDR2 SQIVND (reference sequence). This CDR3 spans 13 amino acids. V lost 4 bases, J lost 5 bases, and 12 bases lay in between. The CDR3 reads CASSTSASDEQYF. The DNA of the CDR3 is TGTGCCAGTAGTACCTCCGCTAGCGACGAGCAGTACTTC.

The genes are TRBV6-2 or TRBV6-3 and TRBJ2-1, with TRBD1 matching 7 bases. Germline CDR1 reads MNHEY; CDR2 reads SVGEGT. The CDR3 is 15 amino acids. V was pared by 0 bases and J by 5 bases, with 4 bases of the junction left unmatched. The CDR3 bases are TGTGCCAGCAGTTACTCTAAGGGGGCAAACAATGAGCAGTTCTTC. Translating it yields CASSYSKGANNEQFF.

This clonotype appeared a few times. The V call is TRBV14, the J call TRBJ2-7; D is ambiguous. V was shortened by 0 bases and J by 4 bases, with 22 bases between the two germline ends. Per the germline V gene, CDR1 is SGHDN and CDR2 is FVKESK. The CDR3 sequence is 18 residues long. CDR3 in amino acids: CASSQDFVPLLRLYEQYF. The CDR3 DNA reads TGTGCCAGCAGCCAAGATTTTGTGCCCCTTCTGAGATTGTACGAGCAGTACTTC.

This rearrangement joins TRBV19 to TRBJ2-3, with D possibly being TRBD1 (6 bases). CDR1 LNHDA and CDR2 SQIVND come from the germline V gene (reference sequence). V lost 1 base and J 6 bases, leaving 8 bases between the germline ends. This CDR3 region has 13 residues. CDR3 bases: TGTGCCAGTAGTATAGGGACAGCGGATACGCAGTATTTT. It yields the protein CASSIGTADTQYF.

CDR3 loop: CASSRAGTYEQYF. The CDR3 DNA sequence: TGTGCCAGCAGTCGCGCGGGAACCTACGAGCAGTACTTC. The genes are TRBV12-3 or TRBV12-4 and TRBJ2-7, with D possibly matching TRBD2 (6 bases). V dropped 5 bases and J dropped 2 bases, with 10 bases sitting between them. The CDR3 extends over 13 amino acids.

The V gene is TRBV5-6, the J gene TRBJ1-5; D gene uncertain. Trimming took off 2 bases at V and 7 bases at J, with 10 bases between the two ends. The CDR3 has 13 amino acids. Germline-derived CDR1 and CDR2 are SGHDT and YYEEEE. CDR3 nucleotide sequence: TGTGCCAGCAGCTTCGCCAGGCACCAGCCCCAGCATTTT. It encodes CASSFARHQPQHF. The full variable domain, its missing parts supplied by reference TRBV5-6 and TRBJ1-5, is DAGVTQSPTHLIKTRGQQVTLRCSPKSGHDTVSWYQQALGQGPQFIFQYYEEEERQRGNFPDRFSGHQFPNYSSELNVNALLLGDSALYLCASSFARHQPQHFGDGTRLSIL.

Only a few counts were recorded for this clonotype. The gene calls are TRBV12-3 or TRBV12-4 and TRBJ2-7; 12 bases align to TRBD2. V was clipped by 6 bases and J by 0 bases; unmatched bases: 15. The CDR3 runs to 19 residues. CDR3 nucleotide sequence: TGTGCCAGCAGCCCCTTTGGTCTAGCGGGAGGGATTAACTCCTACGAGCAGTACTTC. Translated, it gives CASSPFGLAGGINSYEQYF.

This clonotype was recorded a few times. This chain uses TRBV6-1 with TRBJ2-1; D gene uncertain. This CDR3 region has 12 residues. Germline CDR1 is MNHNS and CDR2 is SASEGT. Between the trimmed V and J ends, which lost 5 bases and 3 bases, there was a span of 5 bases. The CDR3 reads CASSMSYNEQFF. For the CDR3, the DNA is TGTGCCAGCAGTATGAGCTACAATGAGCAGTTCTTC.

This clonotype was seen a few times. The rearrangement uses TRBV6-1 and TRBJ2-1; no clear D gene. V was pared by 5 bases and J by 5 bases, with 13 bases between. The CDR3 contains 14 residues. Germline CDR1 reads MNHNS; CDR2 reads SASEGT. CDR3 coding DNA: TGTGCCAGCAGTTATAAAGTTGGAAACAATGAGCAGTTCTTC. Protein: CASSYKVGNNEQFF.

The gene calls are TRBV4-1 and TRBJ1-2, with D possibly TRBD1 on 5 matching bases. CDR3 length: 14 residues. Trimming shortened V by 4 bases and J by 8 bases, and 17 bases separated the two germline ends. Germline V gene sequence: CDR1 MGHRA, CDR2 YSYEKL. CDR3 nucleotide sequence: TGCGCCAGCAGCCCCAGGGCGGACCCTTGGGGCTACACCTTC. It translates to CASSPRADPWGYTF.

This chain joins TRBV6-1 and TRBJ1-3; D might be TRBD1 (6 bases). Germline lookup yields CDR1 MNHNS and CDR2 SASEGT. The CDR3 extends over 15 amino acids. The germline V and J ends were trimmed by 6 bases and 0 bases, with 12 bases remaining between them. The DNA of the CDR3 is TGTGCCAGCAGGGAGACAGGCATCTCTGGAAACACCATATATTTT. Protein sequence: CASRETGISGNTIYF.

This clonotype came up many times. The chain has TRBV12-3 or TRBV12-4 and TRBJ1-3; D remains unclear. V dropped 5 bases and J dropped 0 bases, with 8 bases sitting between them. The CDR3 is made up of 14 amino acids. The CDR3 sequence is CASSDGYSGNTIYF. DNA of the CDR3: TGTGCCAGCAGTGATGGGTACTCTGGAAACACCATATATTTT.

This clonotype was recorded only once. The genes are TRBV4-1 and TRBJ2-1; the match to TRBD2 covers 12 bases. J gave up 7 bases and V 2 bases, and 6 bases lay outside the gene matches. Germline V gives CDR1 MGHRA, CDR2 YSYEKL. CDR3 length: 16 amino acids. The CDR3 region has the DNA TGCGCCAGCAGCCAACCAACTAGCGGGAGGTCGAATGAGCAGTTCTTC. This gives the protein CASSQPTSGRSNEQFF.

This chain connects TRBV7-2 to TRBJ2-2; 10 bases match TRBD1. This CDR3 comprises 16 residues. J was trimmed by 5 bases and V by 2 bases; bases with no gene match: 5. CDR1 SGHTA and CDR2 FQGNSA come from the germline V gene. This chain's CDR3 is CASSLRQGARTGELFF. Here the CDR3 DNA reads TGTGCCAGCAGCTTAAGACAGGGGGCGAGGACCGGGGAGCTGTTTTTT.

The chain recombines TRBV3-1 with TRBJ2-5; D is perhaps TRBD1 or TRBD2 (5 bases each). Trimming removed 5 bases from V and 1 base from J, with 14 bases in between. Looked up from germline, CDR1 is LGHDT and CDR2 is YNNKEL (reference sequence). CDR3 length equals 15 residues. The CDR3 sequence is CASSETWGIQETQYF. The CDR3, as DNA: TGTGCCAGCAGCGAGACTTGGGGGATCCAAGAGACCCAGTACTTC.

This clonotype occurred a few times. CDR3 in DNA: TGTGCCAGCAGGACCCTTAGCGGGAGCTCCTACAATGAGCAGTTCTTC. This codes for CASRTLSGSSYNEQFF. J is TRBJ2-1 and V is TRBV12-3 or TRBV12-4, with TRBD2 matching over 9 bases. The trim removed 6 bases at V and 0 bases at J, leaving 6 bases unmatched. The CDR3 loop spans 16 amino acids.

This chain connects TRBV28 to TRBJ2-3; the D is unclear. Per germline, CDR1 MDHEN and CDR2 SYDVKM. V was trimmed by 1 base and J by 10 bases, leaving 15 bases between them. The CDR3 length is 14 residues. The CDR3 sequence: CASSLYRGPTPQYF. CDR3 in DNA: TGTGCCAGCAGTTTATATCGCGGACCCACCCCGCAGTATTTT.

V gene TRBV4-3 combines with J gene TRBJ2-7, with D unresolved. CDR3 length: 15 residues. Germline lookup yields CDR1 LGHNA and CDR2 YSLEER. V lost 3 bases and J 2 bases, leaving 14 bases between the germline ends. The CDR3 spells CASSQARFGTYEQYF. The CDR3 DNA sequence: TGCGCCAGCAGCCAGGCCAGGTTTGGCACCTACGAGCAGTACTTC.

Note on this clonotype: The final CDR3 position lacks the conserved phenylalanine or tryptophan, pointing to a likely read error. J is TRBJ1-1 and V is TRBV5-5; D remains unclear. This CDR3 is built from 14 residues. The germline V gene encodes CDR1 SGHKS and CDR2 YYEKEE (reference sequence). V was trimmed by 2 bases and J by 3 bases, leaving 11 bases between them. The DNA of the CDR3 is TGTGCCAGCAGCTTCGTAACGGGGTACACTGAAGCTTTCTCT. It is translated as CASSFVTGYTEAFS.

This clonotype was counted between two and nine times. J is TRBJ1-6 and V is TRBV5-4; maybe TRBD1 (6 bases). The V end was cut by 4 bases, the J end by 9 bases, with 17 bases between. The CDR3 totals 15 residues. The V gene's germline CDR1 is SGHNT and CDR2 YYREEE (reference sequence). The CDR3 sequence: CASSNEQGMISPLHF. The CDR3 bases are TGTGCCAGCAGCAACGAACAGGGAATGATTTCACCCCTCCACTTT.

This chain connects TRBV12-3 or TRBV12-4 to TRBJ2-1; 9 bases fit TRBD1. J was trimmed by 8 bases and V by 6 bases; bases with no gene match: 11. The CDR3 length is 15 residues. Written as DNA, the CDR3 is TGTGCCAGCAGCCGATCGACAGGGGGTCAGGATGAGCAGTTCTTC. The encoded protein is CASSRSTGGQDEQFF.

This clonotype has a handful of counts. The chain is built from TRBV12-3 or TRBV12-4 and TRBJ1-5; 8 bases map to TRBD1. V was clipped by 3 bases and J by 9 bases; unmatched bases: 4. This CDR3 has 13 residues. CDR3 residues: CASSLNRGGPQHF. In DNA form, the CDR3 reads TGTGCCAGCAGTTTGAACAGGGGGGGGCCCCAGCATTTT.

The chain is built from TRBV6-1 and TRBJ2-1; unclear D gene. Germline lookup yields CDR1 MNHNS and CDR2 SASEGT. The germline V and J ends were trimmed by 5 bases and 8 bases, with 13 bases remaining between them. The CDR3 runs 13 residues. In DNA form, the CDR3 reads TGTGCCAGCAGTCTCGACCCTTGGTATGAGCAGTTCTTC. It specifies CASSLDPWYEQFF.

The DNA for the CDR3 is TGTGCCAGCGGTCGGGACACTTTTCCTTCACCCCTCCACTTT. Translated: CASGRDTFPSPLHF. The rearrangement links TRBV6-1 to TRBJ1-6; perhaps TRBD1 as D (6 bases). Trimming took off 8 bases at V and 9 bases at J, with 17 bases between the two ends. The length of the CDR3 is 14 residues. Germline loops: CDR1 MNHNS, CDR2 SASEGT.

With regard to this clonotype: This may be a read error, as it is one base from a much larger clone. The chain joins TRBV7-2 to TRBJ2-1, with TRBD2 identical over 8 bases. CDR3 size: 14 residues. CDR1 is SGHTA and CDR2 is FQGNSA in the germline V gene. V dropped 2 bases and J dropped 9; count of bases not matched to a gene: 6. As DNA, the CDR3 is TGTACCAGCAGCTTATATCAGCGGGAGACTGAGCAGTTCTTC. It encodes CTSSLYQRETEQFF.

The chain links TRBV5-1 to TRBJ2-7; 12 nucleotides line up with TRBD2. Trimming removed 4 bases from V and 0 bases from J; junction bases left unmatched: 5. Per germline, CDR1 SGHRS and CDR2 YFSETQ. This CDR3 has 16 residues. The CDR3 loop reads CASSRGLAGYSYEQYF. CDR3 in DNA: TGCGCCAGCAGCCGCGGACTAGCGGGGTACTCCTACGAGCAGTACTTC.

This clonotype was picked up one time. A much larger clonotype is one base distant, so this may be a read error. The chain joins TRBV7-2 to TRBJ1-1; the match to TRBD1 covers 7 bases. Germline loops: CDR1 SGHTA, CDR2 FQGNSA. The CDR3 has 13 amino acids. In DNA, the CDR3 is TGTGGCAGCAGCTTAAAGACAGGGCTCGACGCTTTCTTT. Amino acid sequence: CGSSLKTGLDAFF.